This T cell receptor beta chain was recorded in a study of T cell repertoires in aging, cancer and after chemotherapy. This CDR3 is 14 amino acids long. Between the trimmed V and J ends, which lost 6 bases and 5 bases, there was a span of 16 bases. Amplification of TCR beta used genomic DNA extracted from peripheral blood. TRB rearrangements spanning V, D and J were amplified using mixed TRB-A/B primers. In TCRdb, the multiplex PCR reads were re-called with MiXCR into one record per CDR3 protein. The sample has approximately 9,700 distinct CDR3 sequences, 33% seen once. This receptor was obtained from a human donor in good health. The rearrangement uses TRBV12-3 or TRBV12-4 and TRBJ1-2, with D maybe TRBD1 (6 bases). The sample was blood. The CDR3 coding sequence is TGTGCCAGCAGCCCAGGGGTTTCTGAATATGGCTACACCTTC. Translating gives CASSPGVSEYGYTF.